This T cell receptor (beta chain) was sequenced during a study of T cell responses to AZD1222 COVID-19 vaccine. As concerns this clone: What it binds is not known.

Study-level results: At study baseline, merely over 5 AZD1222 recipients were seropositive. Clonal diversity was possibly underestimated, and white British individuals and females predominated among donors. CD4 TCRs associated with vaccination spanned spike, dominating at 160-218 and 743-854.

The method was immunoSEQ multiplex PCR; TCRdb's version includes in-frame clones alone and lacks a portion of them. The table lists about 100,000 clones, around 86% of them singletons. Specimen: peripheral blood, collected 28 days after the second dose of the MenACWY control vaccine. The TCR sequence derives from an adult who received the MenACWY meningococcal vaccine as a control.

This CDR3 is CASSQDLQGEVSYEQYF. The CDR3 DNA reads TGCGCCAGCAGCCAAGATCTTCAGGGGGAGGTCTCCTACGAGCAGTACTTC. V is TRBV4-3 and J is TRBJ2-7; D possibly corresponds to TRBD1 (7 bases). This CDR3 is 17 amino acids long. The V end lost 0 bases, the J end lost 0 bases, and 15 bases lay between the germline ends. The V gene's germline CDR1 is LGHNA and CDR2 YSLEER.